This T cell receptor beta chain derives from a study of vaccination and CD4 T cells after COVID-19. As for the study in general: Control cultures received a CEFX pool, an HIV-1 Nef pool, or no peptide.

Treatment of the sample: approximately nine-day PBMC culture with coronavirus spike peptide pools or control peptides (ViraFEST assay). It was before the COVID-19 pandemic (2011-2018) that the unexposed donor's CD4+ T cells were collected. ViraFEST sequenced TCRs after peptide-pool expansion of antigen-specific T cells. Sequenced with the Oncomine TCR Beta short-read assay was DNA taken from cultured CD4+ T cells. Scientists extracted genomic DNA from CD4+ T cells grown in culture. TCRdb recomputed calls from the PCR reads with MiXCR, one row per CDR3 protein. The sample yields over 8,500 distinct CDR3 sequences, about 27% seen once. The study, taken as a whole, reports: Spike mono-reactivity was shown by 304 of 307 vaccine-specific clones in convalescent patients. Convalescent participants were relatively few, and none had early post-infection timepoints studied.

A remark on this clonotype: Its antigen is unknown.

Material: CD4+ T cells from blood, cultured in vitro. The sequence was collected from a human donor in good health.

The CDR3 here is CASSVDTRSEAFF. DNA for the CDR3: TGTGCCAGCAGCGTAGATACTAGGTCTGAAGCTTTCTTT. J is TRBJ1-1 and V is TRBV9; D unresolved. Between the trimmed V and J ends, which lost 0 bases and 6 bases, there was a span of 9 bases. The CDR3 runs to 13 residues. Germline CDR1 is SGDLS and CDR2 is YYNGEE.